The entry that follows covers one T cell receptor beta chain sequence. The specificity of this receptor is unknown. No qualities accompany the bases; no much larger clone lies one base away. Inclusive of the bounding cysteine and phenylalanine, the CDR3 is 11 residues long. This entry keeps only the CDR3 DNA: 33 bases, framed from base 1. Deletion took 1 base off V and 5 bases off J, with a span of 3 bases between the germline ends. CDR1 SGHKS and CDR2 YYEKEE were looked up in the germline V gene (reference sequence). This entry comes from a study of OX40 agonist ivuxolimab in advanced cancers. Regarding the study in general: Ivuxolimab was an agonistic, fully human IgG2 monoclonal antibody directed against OX40 (CD134), a costimulatory receptor. Partial responses were achieved by three dose-escalation patients, of whom one had hepatocellular carcinoma and two had cutaneous melanoma. Intravenous ivuxolimab was administered to patients every 2 weeks at six dose levels: 0.01, 0.1, 0.3, 1.5, 3 and 10 mg/kg. Peripheral TCRbeta sequencing was intended to test whether TCR sequence diversity was altered and clonal T-cell expansion was caused by ivuxolimab. The paper reports the monotherapy dose-escalation portion (N of about 47 patients) of the phase I ivuxolimab trial. The dose-escalation cohort was about 83% male with a mean age of about 54 years, ranging from roughly 20 to 85. Of the roughly 50 dose-escalation patients, hepatocellular carcinoma was present in approximately 20, melanoma in roughly 15, renal cell carcinoma in 9 and head and neck cancer in 9. Prior anti-PD-1, anti-PD-L1 or anti-CTLA-4 therapy was permitted, and about two fifths of dose-escalation patients had received checkpoint inhibitors. Findings and caveats that apply to the study as a whole: At doses from 0.1 to 3.0 mg/kg, clonal expansion was seen in both CD4+ and CD8+ blood T cells between baseline and week 6. Low levels of normalized T-cell clonal expansion were also seen in some nonresponding patients. Which antigens the clonally expanded peripheral T cells were specific for was not determined. Partial responders in the 0.1-3.0 mg/kg groups had among the lowest normalized peripheral clonal expansion, especially among CD8+ T cells. After ivuxolimab, expanded clones were on average more numerous among CD8+ T cells than among CD4+ T cells.

Patients with a history of autoimmune disease or receiving systemic immunosuppression were excluded from the trial. In every dose cohort, peripheral blood was drawn for TCR sequencing at baseline, cycle 4 day 1, and cycle 7 day 1. The samples were taken from a phase I, first-in-human, multicenter, open-label dose-escalation trial of ivuxolimab. Adults with locally advanced or metastatic melanoma, renal cell, hepatocellular, or head and neck squamous cell carcinoma were enrolled in the trial. CD4+ and CD8+ T cells were sorted separately from peripheral blood before TCR sequencing. Genomic DNA was isolated from the sorted cells so that the TCRbeta CDR3 region could be sequenced. The immunoSEQ Assay was used for sequencing of TCRbeta CDR3 regions. TCRdb re-hosts the immuneACCESS table, in-frame sequences only. Its copies lack some clones; in the studies checked, an unresolved V gene accounts for under half of them, and the cause for the rest is not known. Present in this sample are tens of thousands of clones, roughly 87% of which were seen just once. Together, the top ten hold about 0.89% of the sample.

This material consisted of CD4+ or CD8+ T cells sorted from blood, taken in a trial of the OX40 agonist ivuxolimab. The chain was built from TRBV5-5 and TRBJ2-5, with the D gene not clear enough to name. This receptor was taken from an adult with an advanced solid tumor such as melanoma, head and neck, liver or kidney cancer. The DNA sequence follows: TGTGCCAGCAGCTTGTGGGAGACCCAGTACTTC. It specifies CASSLWETQYF. Outside the CDR3, residues come from the reference TRBV5-5 and TRBJ2-5 proteins, so the full variable domain is: DAGVTQSPTHLIKTRGQQVTLRCSPISGHKSVSWYQQVLGQGPQFIFQYYEKEERGRGNFPDRFSARQFPNYSSELNVNALLLGDSALYLCASSLWETQYFGPGTRLLVL.